One sample yielded the 29 T cell receptor beta chains listed below, sequenced in a study of STAT5B mutations in CD4+ large granular lymphocyte leukemia. Sequencing used immunoSEQ multiplex PCR; TCRdb keeps in-frame clones, though not all of them. The sample carries fewer than 45,000 clones, 65% to 90% recorded once. The material sequenced was CD4+ T cells from blood buffy coats. The source of these receptors is a human donor in good health.

The sample holds one count of this clone. This chain joins TRBV29-1 and TRBJ1-5; D may be TRBD1 (6 bases). The germline V gene has CDR1 SQVTM and CDR2 ANQGSEA. This CDR3 has 12 amino acids. V lost 7 bases and J lost 5, with 12 bases in between. The CDR3 DNA is TGCAGCGCAGGGGCGCGGGATCAGCCCCAGCATTTT. It yields the protein CSAGARDQPQHF.

The V call is TRBV27, the J call TRBJ2-5, with D unresolved. With the DNA end fitting TRBJ2-7 better, the J assignment may be wrong. Per the germline V gene, CDR1 is MNHEY and CDR2 is SMNVEV (reference sequence). CDR3 length: 12 residues. The CDR3 DNA follows: TGTGCCAGCAGTTCCGCTCCCTACGAGCAGTACTTC. Translated, it gives CASSSAPYEQYF.

The chain carries TRBV6-1 and TRBJ2-7; the match to TRBD2 covers 9 bases. V was pared by 2 bases and J by 4 bases, with 21 bases of the junction left unmatched. The CDR3 totals 20 residues. Germline values: CDR1 MNHNS, CDR2 SASEGT. CDR3 amino acids: CASSESKASGNHRRGYEQYF. CDR3 nucleotides: TGTGCCAGCAGTGAATCTAAGGCTAGCGGGAACCACCGGAGAGGGTACGAGCAGTACTTC.

This sequence joins TRBV5-5 and TRBJ2-7; 14 bases are a match to TRBD2. This CDR3 spans 17 amino acids. Germline trimming cut 4 bases from V and 1 base from J; bases unmatched to any gene: 7. Germline V CDR1 and CDR2: SGHKS, YYEKEE (reference sequence). The DNA of the CDR3 is TGTGCCAGCAGCCTCCGACTAGCGGGAGGGCGATCCTACGAGCAGTACTTC. This encodes CASSLRLAGGRSYEQYF.

As concerns this clone: At one end the junction does not follow the germline gene, possibly because of a read error. This chain joins TRBV6-5 and TRBJ1-5, with 7 positions matching TRBD1. The CDR3 extends over 14 amino acids. Germline lookup yields CDR1 MNHEY and CDR2 SVGAGI. The DNA of the CDR3 is TGTGCCGGCAGTGATGACAGGGCCGGTCAGCCCCAGCATTTT. The encoded protein is CAGSDDRAGQPQHF.

J is TRBJ2-7 and V is TRBV14; D gene ambiguous. CDR3 length: 12 residues. V was clipped by 3 bases and J by 6 bases, with 9 bases between them. The germline gives CDR1 SGHDN, CDR2 FVKESK. The CDR3 bases are TGTGCCAGCAGCCATGGCCTCAGCGAGCAGTACTTC. Residues: CASSHGLSEQYF.

The V call is TRBV7-3, the J call TRBJ2-1; TRBD1 aligns across 7 bases. V shed 5 bases and J 6 bases; nucleotides not matched to a gene: 7. The CDR3 has 14 amino acids. The germline V gene encodes CDR1 SGHTA and CDR2 FQGTGA. CDR3 coding DNA: TGTGCCAGCAGCCGACAGGGAACGGGCAATGAGCAGTTCTTC. Translating gives CASSRQGTGNEQFF.

This sequence joins TRBV28 and TRBJ2-1, with 8 bases matching TRBD2. V gave up 6 bases and J gave up 6 bases; unmatched junction bases: 7. CDR3 length equals 14 residues. Germline V gives CDR1 MDHEN, CDR2 SYDVKM. The CDR3 DNA follows: TGTGCCAGCAGAACGCCGGGACTAGTCAATGAGCAGTTCTTC. Protein product: CASRTPGLVNEQFF. The whole variable domain, remainder taken from reference TRBV28 and TRBJ2-1, is DVKVTQSSRYLVKRTGEKVFLECVQDMDHENMFWYRQDPGLGLRLIYFSYDVKMKEKGDIPEGYSVSREKKERFSLILESASTNQTSMYLCASRTPGLVNEQFFGPGTRLTVL.

This sequence joins TRBV27 and TRBJ2-7; no firm D call. The germline V gene encodes CDR1 MNHEY and CDR2 SMNVEV (reference sequence). V lost 3 bases and J 0 bases, leaving 9 bases between the germline ends. The CDR3 has 14 residues. CDR3 coding DNA: TGTGCCAGCAGTTTCCGCCCGAGCTCCTACGAGCAGTACTTC. Encoded protein: CASSFRPSSYEQYF.

DNA of the CDR3: TGCGCCAGCAGCCAGGATAACAGCAATCAGCCCCAGCATTTT. Its translation: CASSQDNSNQPQHF. The J gene is TRBJ1-5, the V gene TRBV4-1; D uncertain. The CDR3 has 14 amino acids. Trimming removed 3 bases from V and 1 base from J, with 7 bases in between. From germline, CDR1 is MGHRA and CDR2 YSYEKL.

This clone showed up just a few times. The rearrangement links TRBV2 to TRBJ2-7; possibly TRBD2 for D (5 bases). V lost 1 base to trimming and J lost 9 bases, with 19 bases between them. Looked up from germline, CDR1 is SNHLY and CDR2 is FYNNEI. The CDR3 is 15 residues long. Written as DNA, the CDR3 is TGTGCCAGCAGTGAAGACCATAGCGTTCGGAACGGGCAGTACTTC. Amino acids: CASSEDHSVRNGQYF.

This chain joins TRBV27 and TRBJ2-1; 13 bases map to TRBD2. The CDR3 extends over 15 amino acids. Trimming at V came to 6 bases and at J to 7 bases, leaving 6 bases not matched to a gene. The V gene's germline CDR1 is MNHEY and CDR2 SMNVEV (reference sequence). CDR3 DNA sequence: TGTGCCAGCAGACTACAGACTAGCGGGAGGAATGAGCAGTTCTTC. Its translation: CASRLQTSGRNEQFF.

The V and J genes are TRBV5-4 and TRBJ2-3; 12 bases are a match to TRBD2. Germline loops: CDR1 SGHNT, CDR2 YYREEE (reference sequence). The CDR3 is 15 residues long. The ends lost 5 bases at V and 7 bases at J; junction bases unmatched: 8. The chain's CDR3 is CASSLTSGRLNTQYF. CDR3 coding DNA: TGTGCCAGCAGTCTGACTAGCGGGAGATTAAATACGCAGTATTTT.

The chain is built from TRBV5-8 and TRBJ2-7; 8 positions match TRBD2. V dropped 4 bases and J dropped 4; count of bases not matched to a gene: 10. Germline CDR1 is SGHTS and CDR2 is YDEGEE. The CDR3 spans 15 residues. The CDR3 coding sequence is TGTGCCAGCAGCCCCCGTATTAGCGGGGTTTACGAGCAGTACTTC. Protein product: CASSPRISGVYEQYF.

This clone was seen only once. The chain is built from TRBV29-1 and TRBJ2-3; D is unclear. The germline CDR1 and CDR2 sequences are SQVTM and ANQGSEA. With 3 bases removed from V and 1 base from J, the gap between germline ends came to 5 bases. The CDR3 totals 12 residues. The CDR3 protein is CSVEKGTDTQYF. The CDR3 region has the DNA TGCAGCGTTGAGAAGGGCACAGATACGCAGTATTTT.

The chain uses TRBV12-5 and TRBJ2-7, with TRBD1 matching 8 bases. Looked up from germline, CDR1 is LGHNT and CDR2 is FRNRAP. CDR3 length: 17 residues. Trimming removed 4 bases from V and 7 bases from J; junction bases left unmatched: 18. The CDR3 reads CASGSPGDRLLGGEQYF. The DNA of the CDR3 is TGTGCTAGTGGTTCCCCCGGGGACAGGCTACTAGGGGGGGAGCAGTACTTC.

The CDR3 DNA sequence: TGTGCCAGCAGCCTCGGACAGGGGGTTGTCAAAAACATTCAGTACTTC. Residues: CASSLGQGVVKNIQYF. The chain is built from TRBV14 and TRBJ2-4; TRBD1 matches 10 bases. The length of the CDR3 is 16 residues. Trimming removed 4 bases from V and 3 bases from J; junction bases left unmatched: 6. Germline V gene sequence: CDR1 SGHDN, CDR2 FVKESK. Complete variable domain (other parts from reference TRBV14 and TRBJ2-4): EAGVTQFPSHSVIEKGQTVTLRCDPISGHDNLYWYRRVMGKEIKFLLHFVKESKQDESGMPNNRFLAERTGGTYSTLKVQPAELEDSGVYFCASSLGQGVVKNIQYFGAGTRLSVL.

V is TRBV5-1 and J is TRBJ2-3; D remains unclear. V was shortened by 7 bases and J by 2 bases, with 11 bases between the two germline ends. This CDR3 spans 13 amino acids. CDR1 and CDR2 from the germline V gene are SGHRS and YFSETQ. CDR3 amino acids: CASWKGNTDTQYF. In DNA form, the CDR3 reads TGCGCCAGCTGGAAAGGGAACACAGATACGCAGTATTTT.

As to this clone: At the DNA level, this CDR3 is encoded by other sequences in the same sample as well. The chain is built from TRBV15 and TRBJ2-2; D gene unclear. Trimming cost V 3 bases and J 5 bases, with 4 bases left between them. This CDR3 is built from 12 residues. The germline V gene has CDR1 LNHNV and CDR2 YYDKDF (reference sequence). CDR3 region: CATSRGTGELFF. Here the CDR3 DNA reads TGTGCCACCAGCAGGGGAACCGGGGAGCTGTTTTTT.

This chain joins TRBV7-3 and TRBJ1-2; 8 bases fit TRBD1. V trimming: 4 bases; J trimming: 2 bases; junction bases outside the gene matches: 6. Germline assignment: CDR1 SGHTA and CDR2 FQGTGA. There are 15 residues in the CDR3. CDR3 bases: TGTGCCAGCAGCTCTGCAGGGGGCGCGAACTATGGCTACACCTTC. It is translated as CASSSAGGANYGYTF. The entire variable domain, with the rest obtained from reference TRBV7-3 and TRBJ1-2, is as follows: GAGVSQTPSNKVTEKGKYVELRCDPISGHTALYWYRQSLGQGPEFLIYFQGTGAADDSGLPNDRFFAVRPEGSVSTLKIQRTERGDSAVYLCASSSAGGANYGYTFGSGTRLTVV.

V gene TRBV30 combines with J gene TRBJ1-1; D unclear. Trimming cost V 2 bases and J 3 bases, with 7 bases left between them. This CDR3 spans 12 amino acids. Germline V gene sequence: CDR1 GTSNPN, CDR2 SVGIG (reference sequence). CDR3 amino acids: CAWSRRDTEAFF. For the CDR3, the DNA is TGTGCCTGGAGTCGTAGGGACACTGAAGCTTTCTTT.

The chain combines TRBV29-1 with TRBJ2-3; no reliable D call. Germline V lookup: CDR1 SQVTM, CDR2 ANQGSEA. V lost 6 bases and J 6 bases, leaving 16 bases between the germline ends. This CDR3 is built from 13 residues. The DNA for the CDR3 is TGCAGCGTCGACCACAATCCTCTCGATACGCAGTATTTT. It is translated as CSVDHNPLDTQYF.

The chain uses TRBV18 and TRBJ2-5; D is unresolved. The germline V gene has CDR1 KGHSH and CDR2 LQKENI. There are 12 residues in the CDR3. V lost 3 bases and J lost 3, with 5 bases in between. CDR3 amino acids: CASSPSEETQYF. In nucleotides, the CDR3 is TGTGCCAGCTCACCTTCCGAAGAGACCCAGTACTTC.

CDR3 DNA sequence: TGTGCCAGCAGCTTAAACCCCTCCCAATACAATGAGCAGTTCTTC. It codes for CASSLNPSQYNEQFF. The V and J genes are TRBV7-2 and TRBJ2-1; no definite D call. Trimming cost V 2 bases and J 4 bases, with 12 bases left between them. The CDR3 contains 15 residues. CDR1 is SGHTA and CDR2 is FQGNSA in the germline V gene.

V gene TRBV30 combines with J gene TRBJ1-3; D not certain. This CDR3 contains 18 residues. CDR1 and CDR2 (germline): GTSNPN, SVGIG (reference sequence). V was trimmed by 1 base and J by 1 base, leaving 20 bases between them. CDR3 protein: CAWSGHLPREGSGNTIYF. CDR3 DNA sequence: TGTGCCTGGAGTGGCCACCTCCCCCGGGAAGGGTCTGGAAACACCATATATTTT.

The chain carries TRBV12-5 and TRBJ2-2, with 8 bases lining up with TRBD2. Germline CDR1 is LGHNT and CDR2 is FRNRAP. This CDR3 has 16 amino acids. V lost 1 base, J lost 4 bases, and 5 bases stayed unmatched. As DNA, the CDR3 is TGTGCTAGTGGTTTGGGGACCGGGACTAGCACCGGGGAGCTGTTTTTT. It translates to CASGLGTGTSTGELFF. Complete variable domain (other parts from reference TRBV12-5 and TRBJ2-2): DARVTQTPRHKVTEMGQEVTMRCQPILGHNTVFWYRQTMMQGLELLAYFRNRAPLDDSGMPKDRFSAEMPDATLATLKIQPSEPRDSAVYFCASGLGTGTSTGELFFGEGSRLTVL.

The chain uses TRBV9 and TRBJ2-1; 7 bases match TRBD1. Per germline, CDR1 SGDLS and CDR2 YYNGEE. This CDR3 is 15 amino acids long. With V trimmed by 5 bases and J by 0 bases, 5 bases remained unmatched. CDR3 sequence: CASRAAGGSYNEQFF. The CDR3, as DNA: TGTGCCAGCAGGGCTGCAGGGGGCTCCTACAATGAGCAGTTCTTC.

The chain combines TRBV7-2 with TRBJ2-1; TRBD2 agrees at 15 bases. The germline CDR1 and CDR2 sequences are SGHTA and FQGNSA. V shed 1 base, J shed 7 bases, and the junction held 5 bases outside the gene matches. The CDR3 totals 17 residues. CDR3 sequence (DNA): TGTGCCAGCAGCTTAGGTTCCGGGACTAGCGGGAGGAATGAGCAGTTCTTC. Amino acid sequence: CASSLGSGTSGRNEQFF.

This chain connects TRBV30 to TRBJ1-5; TRBD1 matches at 9 bases. Germline-derived CDR1 and CDR2 are GTSNPN and SVGIG (reference sequence). Losses at the gene ends were 0 bases for V and 4 bases for J; bases not matched to a gene: 4. This CDR3 spans 15 amino acids. The chain's CDR3 is CAWSVTGTGNQPQHF. The CDR3 nucleotides are TGTGCCTGGAGTGTGACCGGGACAGGGAATCAGCCCCAGCATTTT. Together with reference TRBV30 and TRBJ1-5, the CDR3 gives the full variable domain: SQTIHQWPATLVQPVGSPLSLECTVEGTSNPNLYWYRQAAGRGLQLLFYSVGIGQISSEVPQNLSASRPQDRQFILSSKKLLLSDSGFYLCAWSVTGTGNQPQHFGDGTRLSIL.